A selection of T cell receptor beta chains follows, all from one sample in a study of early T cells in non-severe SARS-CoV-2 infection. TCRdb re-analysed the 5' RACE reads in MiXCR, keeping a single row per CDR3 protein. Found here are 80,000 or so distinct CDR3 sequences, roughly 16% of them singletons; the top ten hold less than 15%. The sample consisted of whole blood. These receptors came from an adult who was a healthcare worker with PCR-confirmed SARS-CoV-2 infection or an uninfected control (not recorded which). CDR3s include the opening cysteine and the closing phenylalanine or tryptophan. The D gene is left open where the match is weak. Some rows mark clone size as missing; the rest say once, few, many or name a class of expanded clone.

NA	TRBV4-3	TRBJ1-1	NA	TGCGCCAGCAGCCAAGATCCGGGACGGGAGACTGAAGCTTTCTTT	CASSQDPGRETEAFF
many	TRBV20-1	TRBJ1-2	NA	TGCAGTGCCTCTCGTGGGGGCCCCAATGGCTACACCTTC	CSASRGGPNGYTF
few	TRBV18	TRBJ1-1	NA	TGTGCCAGCTCACCACCCTCGAACACTGAAGCTTTCTTT	CASSPPSNTEAFF
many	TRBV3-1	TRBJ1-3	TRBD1	TGTGCCAGCAGGCCGACAGGGGAGAACTCTGGAAACACCATATATTTT	CASRPTGENSGNTIYF
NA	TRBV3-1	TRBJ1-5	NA	TGTGCCAGCAGCCTAAGCAATCAGCCCCAGCATTTT	CASSLSNQPQHF
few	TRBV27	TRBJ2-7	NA	TGTGCCAGCAGTTTAGGGACATCTACCTACGAGCAGTACTTC	CASSLGTSTYEQYF
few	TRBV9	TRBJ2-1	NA	TGTGCCAGCAGCGTAGGCGGCCTAGACTACAATGAGCAGTTCTTC	CASSVGGLDYNEQFF
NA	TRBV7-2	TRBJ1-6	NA	TGTGCCAGCAGCTTTTTGCCTAATTCACCCCTCCACTTT	CASSFLPNSPLHF
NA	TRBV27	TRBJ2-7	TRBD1	TGTGCCAGCCGGGACAGGGGCTACGAGCAGTACTTC	CASRDRGYEQYF
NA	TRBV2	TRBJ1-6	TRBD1	TGTGCCAGCAGTGACGACAGGACAGGGTATAATTCACCCCTCCACTTT	CASSDDRTGYNSPLHF
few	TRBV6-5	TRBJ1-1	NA	TGTGCCAGCAGTTACGGGCAGGGGATGAGGGACACTGAAGCTTTCTTT	CASSYGQGMRDTEAFF
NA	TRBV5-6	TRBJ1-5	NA	TGTGCCAGCAGCTCCGGTTGGGGGATGGGCAATCAGCCCCAGCATTTT	CASSSGWGMGNQPQHF
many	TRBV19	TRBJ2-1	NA	TGTGCCAGTAGTATAGATCTGATGAGCACTGAGCAGTTCTTC	CASSIDLMSTEQFF
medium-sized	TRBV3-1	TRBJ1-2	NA	TGTGCCAGCAGCCAGGCCTATGGCTACACCTTC	CASSQAYGYTF
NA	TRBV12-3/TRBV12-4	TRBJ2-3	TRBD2	TGTGCCAGCAGATCCACTAGCGGGGGGGCCTCGGCTACGCAGTATTTT	CASRSTSGGASATQYF
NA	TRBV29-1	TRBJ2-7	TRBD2	TGCAGCGTTACACTAGCGGGAGTTTCCGAGCAGTACTTC	CSVTLAGVSEQYF
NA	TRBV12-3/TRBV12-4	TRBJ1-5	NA	TGTGCCAGCAGTCGTAGGGACAGCAATCAGCCCCAGCATTTT	CASSRRDSNQPQHF
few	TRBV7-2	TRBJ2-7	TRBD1	TGTGCCAGCAGTCCGCGGGACAGGCCCTTCTACGAGCAGTACTTC	CASSPRDRPFYEQYF
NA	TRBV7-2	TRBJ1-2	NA	TGTGCCAGCAGCCACACTGGAAACTATGGCTACACCTTC	CASSHTGNYGYTF
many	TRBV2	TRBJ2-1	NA	TGTGCCAGCGACCTCCGGGACGGATCCGCGGGATGGCAGTTCTTC	CASDLRDGSAGWQFF
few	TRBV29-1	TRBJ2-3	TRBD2	TGCAGCGTCAAAATCGTAGCGGGAGTTAGCGCAGATACGCAGTATTTT	CSVKIVAGVSADTQYF
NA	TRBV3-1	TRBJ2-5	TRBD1	TGTGCCAGCAGCCTAGAGGGGACAGGGGTAGAGACCCAGTACTTC	CASSLEGTGVETQYF
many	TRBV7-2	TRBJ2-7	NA	TGTGCCAGCAGCCAAATCCGGGGTCGGGAGCAGTACTTC	CASSQIRGREQYF
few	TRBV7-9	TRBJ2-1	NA	TGTGCCAGCAGTAAGAATAGCGGAAACTACAATGAGCAGTTCTTC	CASSKNSGNYNEQFF
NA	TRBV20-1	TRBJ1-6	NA	TGCAGTGGAGAGGCAGGGGTAGATTCACCCCTCCACTTT	CSGEAGVDSPLHF
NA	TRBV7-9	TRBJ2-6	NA	TGTGCCAGCAGCTTAGTCGGTGGCTCTGGGGCCAACGTCCTGACTTTC	CASSLVGGSGANVLTF
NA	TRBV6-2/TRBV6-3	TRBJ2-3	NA	TGTGCCAGCAGTTACGGAGGGCCAAGCACAGATACGCAGTATTTT	CASSYGGPSTDTQYF
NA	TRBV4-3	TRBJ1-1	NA	TGCGCCAGCAGCCAAGGAACAGCGGTGAACACTGAAGCTTTCTTT	CASSQGTAVNTEAFF
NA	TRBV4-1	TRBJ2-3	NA	TGCGCCAGCAGCCAAGAGACTCCGACGGCGCAGTATTTT	CASSQETPTAQYF
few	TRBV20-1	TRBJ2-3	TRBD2	TGCAGTGCCCGGGTCCATAGCGGGATCACAGATACGCAGTATTTT	CSARVHSGITDTQYF
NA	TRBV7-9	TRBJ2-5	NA	TGTGCCAGCAGCTTAGCACAGGGGACCCAGTACTTC	CASSLAQGTQYF
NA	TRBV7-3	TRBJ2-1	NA	TGTGCCAGCAGTAGGGTCGGAGGCGACTCCTCCTACAATGAGCAGTTCTTC	CASSRVGGDSSYNEQFF
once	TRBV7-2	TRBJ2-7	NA	TGTGCCAGCAGCTTAGAGGATACGGCGGGCGAGCAGTACTTC	CASSLEDTAGEQYF
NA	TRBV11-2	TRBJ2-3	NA	TGTGCCAGCAGCTTAGATCGGGTGCCCGCAGATACGCAGTATTTT	CASSLDRVPADTQYF
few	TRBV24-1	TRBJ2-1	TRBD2	TGTGCCACCAGTGATGGCCTCGCGGGAGAGTACTACAATGAGCAGTTCTTC	CATSDGLAGEYYNEQFF
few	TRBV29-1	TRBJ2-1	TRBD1	TGCAGCGTGACCGGGACAGGGAATGAGCAGTTCTTC	CSVTGTGNEQFF
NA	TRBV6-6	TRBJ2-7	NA	TGTGCCAGCAGTTACGAGGCCTACGAGCAGTACTTC	CASSYEAYEQYF
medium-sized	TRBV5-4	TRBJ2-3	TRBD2	TGTGCCAGCAGCTTGGAGACTAGCGGGAGGGCCGGAGATACGCAGTATTTT	CASSLETSGRAGDTQYF
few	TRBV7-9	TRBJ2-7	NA	TGTGCCAGCAACGTTAGGGACATCCCCTACGAGCAGTACTTC	CASNVRDIPYEQYF
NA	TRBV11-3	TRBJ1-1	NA	TGTGCCAGCAGCAAGTGGGGCGGAACTGAAGCTTTCTTT	CASSKWGGTEAFF
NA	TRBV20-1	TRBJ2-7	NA	TGCAGTGCTAGAGTTCCCAGTTCCTACGAGCAGTACTTC	CSARVPSSYEQYF
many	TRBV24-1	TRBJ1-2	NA	TGTGCCACCAGTTCCGCGCAGCCTCCCTATGGCTACACCTTC	CATSSAQPPYGYTF